Sequencing of this TCR beta chain was carried out in a study of T cell clonotyping in hematopoietic cell transplantation. Study-level points and caveats: CD4 and CD8 repertoire contributions could not be separated without sorting. Recipient TCR diversity dropped after transplant; expanded clonotypes rose from day 30 to 180.

Measured with immunoSEQ multiplex PCR; TCRdb has only the in-frame clones, and not every one. The repertoire consists of about 41,000 clones, with about 85% occurring once and the leading ten covering about 2.6%. Deletions cut 4 bases from V and 0 bases from J, with 10 bases between. Per germline, CDR1 MNHNY and CDR2 SVGAGI (reference sequence). The CDR3 loop spans 15 amino acids. About this clone itself: Its target is unknown.

Time point given: recipient sample about 28 days before transplant, after cytoreduction. Recipient blood drawn about 28 days pretransplant and days 30, 100, 180 after. The receptor comes from a man between 60 and 75 years old with acute myeloid leukemia. Some clones in this sample may be carry-over from other donors' samples. This specimen was peripheral blood mononuclear cells, taken before stem cell transplant. The chain employs TRBV6-6 and TRBJ1-3; no clear D gene. The CDR3 loop reads CASSSPGISGNTIYF. In DNA form, the CDR3 reads TGTGCCAGCAGTTCCCCCGGGATCTCTGGAAACACCATATATTTT.